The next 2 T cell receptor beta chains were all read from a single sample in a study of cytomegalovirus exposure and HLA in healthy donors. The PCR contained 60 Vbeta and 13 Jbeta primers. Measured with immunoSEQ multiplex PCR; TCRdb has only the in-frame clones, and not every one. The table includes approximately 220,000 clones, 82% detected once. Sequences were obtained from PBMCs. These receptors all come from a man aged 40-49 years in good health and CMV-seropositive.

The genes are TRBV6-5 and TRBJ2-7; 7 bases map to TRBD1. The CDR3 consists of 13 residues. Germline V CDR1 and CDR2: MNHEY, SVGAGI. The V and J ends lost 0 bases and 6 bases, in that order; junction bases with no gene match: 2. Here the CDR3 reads CASSYSTGSEQYV. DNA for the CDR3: TGTGCCAGCAGTTACTCGACAGGGTCCGAGCAGTACGTC.

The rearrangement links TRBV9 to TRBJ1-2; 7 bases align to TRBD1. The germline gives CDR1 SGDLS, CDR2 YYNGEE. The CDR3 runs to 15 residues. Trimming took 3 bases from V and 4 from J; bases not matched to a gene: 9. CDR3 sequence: CASSAPQGVSYGYTF. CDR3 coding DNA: TGTGCCAGCAGCGCCCCCCAGGGGGTGAGCTATGGCTACACCTTC.